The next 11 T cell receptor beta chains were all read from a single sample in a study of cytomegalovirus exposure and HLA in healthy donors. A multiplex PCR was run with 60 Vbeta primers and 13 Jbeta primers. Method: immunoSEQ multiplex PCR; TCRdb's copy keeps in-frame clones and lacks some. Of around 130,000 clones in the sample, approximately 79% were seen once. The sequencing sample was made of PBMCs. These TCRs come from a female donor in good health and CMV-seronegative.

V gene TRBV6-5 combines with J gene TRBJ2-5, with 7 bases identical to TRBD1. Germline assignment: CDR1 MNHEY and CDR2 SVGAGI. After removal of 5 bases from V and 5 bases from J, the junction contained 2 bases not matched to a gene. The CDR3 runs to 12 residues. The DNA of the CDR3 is TGTGCCAGCAGTGACAGGGAGGAGACCCAGTACTTC. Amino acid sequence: CASSDREETQYF.

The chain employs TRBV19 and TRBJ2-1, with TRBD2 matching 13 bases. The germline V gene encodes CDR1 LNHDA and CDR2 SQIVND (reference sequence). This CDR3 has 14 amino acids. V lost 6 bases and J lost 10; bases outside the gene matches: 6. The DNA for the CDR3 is TGTGCCAGTAGACCGCCGGGACTAGCGGGAGAGCAGTTCTTC. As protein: CASRPPGLAGEQFF.

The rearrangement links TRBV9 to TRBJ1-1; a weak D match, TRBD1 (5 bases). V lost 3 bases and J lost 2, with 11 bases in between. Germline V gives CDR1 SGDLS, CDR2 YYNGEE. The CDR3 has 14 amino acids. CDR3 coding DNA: TGTGCCAGCAGCGCCGGAAGGGGTAACACTGAAGCTTTCTTT. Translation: CASSAGRGNTEAFF. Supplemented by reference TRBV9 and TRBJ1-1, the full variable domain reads DSGVTQTPKHLITATGQRVTLRCSPRSGDLSVYWYQQSLDQGLQFLIQYYNGEERAKGNILERFSAQQFPDLHSELNLSSLELGDSALYFCASSAGRGNTEAFFGQGTRLTVV.

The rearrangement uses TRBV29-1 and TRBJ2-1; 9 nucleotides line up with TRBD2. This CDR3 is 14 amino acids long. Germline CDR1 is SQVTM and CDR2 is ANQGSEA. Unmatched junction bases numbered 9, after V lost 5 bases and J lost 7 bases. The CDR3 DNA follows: TGCAGCGTTTGTAGACTAGCGGAACCGAATGAGCAGTTCTTC. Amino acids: CSVCRLAEPNEQFF.

The CDR3 sequence: CASSLTPPWEQYF. The CDR3 DNA reads as TGTGCCAGCAGCCTGACACCGCCCTGGGAGCAGTACTTC. This sequence joins TRBV11-2 and TRBJ2-7, with no clear D. CDR1 and CDR2 (germline): SGHAT, FQNNGV. The ends were cut back, 5 bases at V and 7 bases at J, with 15 bases in the middle. CDR3 length: 13 residues.

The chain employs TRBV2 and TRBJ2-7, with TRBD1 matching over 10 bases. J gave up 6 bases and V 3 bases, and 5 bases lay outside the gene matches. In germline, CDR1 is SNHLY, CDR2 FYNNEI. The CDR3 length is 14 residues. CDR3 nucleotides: TGTGCCAGCAGTGACGGGACAGGGGTTCTCGAGCAGTACTTC. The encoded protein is CASSDGTGVLEQYF.

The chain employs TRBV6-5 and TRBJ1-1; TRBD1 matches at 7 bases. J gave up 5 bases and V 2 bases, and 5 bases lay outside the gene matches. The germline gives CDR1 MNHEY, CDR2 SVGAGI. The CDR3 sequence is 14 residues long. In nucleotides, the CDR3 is TGTGCCAGCAGTTACAGGGGGCGAGGAACTGAAGCTTTCTTT. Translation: CASSYRGRGTEAFF.

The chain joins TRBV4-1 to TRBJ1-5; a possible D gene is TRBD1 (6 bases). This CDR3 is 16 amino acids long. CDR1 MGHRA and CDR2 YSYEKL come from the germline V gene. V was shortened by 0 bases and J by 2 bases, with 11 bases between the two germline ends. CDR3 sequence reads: CASSQEQQGGNQPQHF. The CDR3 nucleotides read TGCGCCAGCAGCCAAGAGCAACAGGGCGGCAATCAGCCCCAGCATTTT.

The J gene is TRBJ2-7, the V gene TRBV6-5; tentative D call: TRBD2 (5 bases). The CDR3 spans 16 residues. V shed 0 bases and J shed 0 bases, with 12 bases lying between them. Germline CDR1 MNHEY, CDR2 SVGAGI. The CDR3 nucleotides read TGTGCCAGCAGTTACTCGGTCGGGATCCACTCCTACGAGCAGTACTTC. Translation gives CASSYSVGIHSYEQYF.

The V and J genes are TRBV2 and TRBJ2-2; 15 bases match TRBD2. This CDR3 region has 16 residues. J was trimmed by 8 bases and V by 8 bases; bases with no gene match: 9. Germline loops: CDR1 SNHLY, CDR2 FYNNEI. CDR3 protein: CASAGLAGGPSGELFF. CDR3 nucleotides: TGTGCCAGCGCCGGACTAGCGGGAGGGCCCTCGGGGGAGCTGTTTTTT.

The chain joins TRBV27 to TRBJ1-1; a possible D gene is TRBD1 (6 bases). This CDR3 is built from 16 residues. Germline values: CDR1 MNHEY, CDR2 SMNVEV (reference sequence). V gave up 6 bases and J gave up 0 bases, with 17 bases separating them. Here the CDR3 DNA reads TGTGCCAGCAGACCCCAAATGGGGGGGCTGAACACTGAAGCTTTCTTT. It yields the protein CASRPQMGGLNTEAFF.